A selection of T cell receptor beta chains follows, all from one sample in a study of cytotoxic CD8 clonotypes in ibrutinib-treated CLL. This table comes from immunoSEQ multiplex PCR, and its TCRdb copy is limited to in-frame clones, with some not included. In the table there are 25,000 to 30,000 clones, around 85% of which are singletons. Sequences were derived from PBMCs, sampled after 24 months of ibrutinib treatment. These receptors originate from a human donor with chronic lymphocytic leukemia. CDR3s include the opening cysteine and the closing phenylalanine or tryptophan. The order of the fields is clone size, D gene, J gene, CDR3 length, V gene, CDR3 DNA, CDR3 protein. D genes are given only for firm matches. A row's size may be missing; if present it is once, few, many or a size class.

NA,NA,TRBJ1-2,12,TRBV21-1,TGTGCCAGCTCCGCGGGAGTCTATGGCTACACCTTC,CASSAGVYGYTF
NA,NA,TRBJ2-5,13,TRBV5-1,TGCGCCAGCAGCTTGTTAGGTCCAGAGACCCAGTACTTC,CASSLLGPETQYF
NA,TRBD1,TRBJ1-4,14,TRBV5-4,TGTGCCAGCAGCCCGGGACAGGGGCTAGAGAAACTGTTTTTT,CASSPGQGLEKLFF
once,TRBD2,TRBJ2-2,15,TRBV10-3,TGTGCCATCAGCCGCGGCGGGGGGGACACCGGGGAGCTGTTTTTT,CAISRGGGDTGELFF
NA,NA,TRBJ2-3,12,TRBV11-2,TGTGCCAGCAGCATAAGCACAGATACGCAGTATTTT,CASSISTDTQYF
NA,NA,TRBJ2-6,13,TRBV11-1,TGTGCCAGCAGCTTAGGGGGTTCCAACGTCCTGACTTTC,CASSLGGSNVLTF
NA,NA,TRBJ2-7,15,TRBV6-6,TGTGCCAGCAGGTGGCGACCTCAGAGCTCCTACGAGCAGTACTTC,CASRWRPQSSYEQYF
NA,TRBD1,TRBJ1-1,14,TRBV7-9,TGTGCCAGCAGCTTAAACAGGGGTATCACTGAAGCTTTCTTT,CASSLNRGITEAFF
NA,NA,TRBJ1-3,14,TRBV9,TGTGCCAGCAGCCCTGGCCAGGTGAGAAACACCATATATTTT,CASSPGQVRNTIYF
once,NA,TRBJ2-6,16,TRBV7-3,TGTGCCAGCAGCCCAAGAACTAGCTCTGGGGCCAACGTCCTGACTTTC,CASSPRTSSGANVLTF
few,TRBD1,TRBJ2-2,17,TRBV10-1,TGCGCCAGCAGTCTGGGACAGGGAGTCTTGAACACCGGGGAGCTGTTTTTT,CASSLGQGVLNTGELFF
NA,TRBD2,TRBJ2-7,16,TRBV5-1,TGCGCCAGCAGCTTGGCCCGGGGGCTAGCGGGGGATGAGCAGTACTTC,CASSLARGLAGDEQYF
NA,NA,TRBJ2-2,15,TRBV11-2,TGTGCCAGCAGCTTGTACGGCGGGTCGACCGGGGAGCTGTTTTTT,CASSLYGGSTGELFF
NA,TRBD2,TRBJ2-1,16,TRBV6-6,TGTGCCAGCAGTTACTCGGCGGGGGGTTCCTACAATGAGCAGTTCTTC,CASSYSAGGSYNEQFF
NA,TRBD1,TRBJ2-5,14,TRBV7-9,TGTGCCAGCAGCCAGGACAGGGGCCGGGAGACCCAGTACTTC,CASSQDRGRETQYF
NA,TRBD2,TRBJ2-1,15,TRBV11-2,TGTGCCAGCACCCTTGTCGGGGGGTCTTTGAATGAGCAGTTCTTC,CASTLVGGSLNEQFF
NA,NA,TRBJ2-5,14,TRBV19,TGTGCCAGTAGTATCTGGGGGAACCAAGAGACCCAGTACTTC,CASSIWGNQETQYF
NA,NA,TRBJ2-7,12,TRBV6-5,TGTGCCAGCAGTTCCCTTCCCTACGAGCAGTACTTC,CASSSLPYEQYF
NA,TRBD1,TRBJ1-2,15,TRBV28,TGTGCCAGCAGCCTAGTCTCGACAGGGGGTTATGGCTACACCTTC,CASSLVSTGGYGYTF
few,TRBD1,TRBJ1-2,14,TRBV6-4,TGTGCCAGCAGTGACATTGCAGGGGGCGATGGCTACACCTTC,CASSDIAGGDGYTF
NA,TRBD1,TRBJ1-6,16,TRBV30,TGTGCCTGGAGTGTACGGGGGGACAGGGCTAATTCACCCCTCCACTTT,CAWSVRGDRANSPLHF
NA,TRBD2,TRBJ2-1,15,TRBV5-1,TGCGCCAGCAGCTTAATCACTAGCGGGGGAGGAGAGCAGTTCTTC,CASSLITSGGGEQFF
NA,TRBD2,TRBJ2-7,14,TRBV11-1,TGTGCCAGCAGCTCGGGACTAGAGGGCCTCGAGCAGTACTTC,CASSSGLEGLEQYF
NA,TRBD1,TRBJ1-2,13,TRBV5-1,TGCGCCAGCTCGGACAGGGGGAACTATGGCTACACCTTC,CASSDRGNYGYTF
NA,TRBD1,TRBJ1-2,14,TRBV28,TGTGCCAGCAGTTGGGACAGTGCGGCTAAGGGCTACACCTTC,CASSWDSAAKGYTF
NA,TRBD2,TRBJ2-7,19,TRBV7-9,TGTGCCAGCAGCGCTACGACCCTAGCGGGGGGGACAAAAACCTACGAGCAGTACTTC,CASSATTLAGGTKTYEQYF
NA,NA,TRBJ1-4,17,TRBV2,TGTGCCAGCAGTAAACCCCGGATGAGGGGTTCTATGGAAAAACTGTTTTTT,CASSKPRMRGSMEKLFF
NA,NA,TRBJ2-5,14,TRBV27,TGTGCCAGCAAACAAGGGACCAAACAAGAGACCCAGTACTTC,CASKQGTKQETQYF
NA,NA,TRBJ2-3,16,TRBV9,TGTGCCAGCAGCGTAGATAAACAGGGTGGTACAGATACGCAGTATTTT,CASSVDKQGGTDTQYF
NA,TRBD1,TRBJ2-1,14,TRBV27,TGTGCCAGCAGAGGTACAGGGGAGTACAATGAGCAGTTCTTC,CASRGTGEYNEQFF
NA,NA,TRBJ1-4,18,TRBV5-4,TGTGCCAGCAGCTTGGGGGGAGCGGCACACAGATTTAATGAAAAACTGTTTTTT,CASSLGGAAHRFNEKLFF
NA,NA,TRBJ1-1,15,TRBV5-6,TGTGCCAGCAGCCCCCCGACGGGGGGGAACACTGAAGCTTTCTTT,CASSPPTGGNTEAFF